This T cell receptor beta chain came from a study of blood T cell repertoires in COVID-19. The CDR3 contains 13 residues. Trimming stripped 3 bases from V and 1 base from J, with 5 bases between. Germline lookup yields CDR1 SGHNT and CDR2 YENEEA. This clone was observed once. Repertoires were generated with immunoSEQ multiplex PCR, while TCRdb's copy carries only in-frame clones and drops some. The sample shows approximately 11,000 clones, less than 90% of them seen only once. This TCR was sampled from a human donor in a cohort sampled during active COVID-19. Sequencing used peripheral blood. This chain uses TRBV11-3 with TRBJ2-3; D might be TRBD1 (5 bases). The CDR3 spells CASSLGRTDTQYF. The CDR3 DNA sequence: TGTGCCAGCAGCTTGGGGCGCACAGATACGCAGTATTTT. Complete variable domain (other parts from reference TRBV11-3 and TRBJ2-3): EAGVVQSPRYKIIEKKQPVAFWCNPISGHNTLYWYLQNLGQGPELLIRYENEEAVDDSQLPKDRFSAERLKGVDSTLKIQPAELGDSAVYLCASSLGRTDTQYFGPGTRLTVL.